The 28 T cell receptor beta chains reported below all come from one sample, sequenced in a study of CD8+ T cells in alopecia areata. RNA extraction and reverse transcription yielded cDNA as sequencing template. Some clones are missing from TCRdb's copy, which holds only in-frame ones; the method was immunoSEQ multiplex PCR. The table has some 190,000 clones, 60% to 70% seen once. The treatment here: oral pan-JAK inhibitor, 5-10 mg twice daily. The sequenced sample was CD4+ T cells sorted from blood, obtained at week 4, from a patient treated with tofacitinib. Receptor source: a human donor with alopecia areata.

The table lists this clone with a few counts. The chain links TRBV7-9 to TRBJ2-2; D remains unclear. CDR3 length: 16 amino acids. Trimming took 1 base from V and 0 from J, leaving 9 bases between them. Germline V gene data show CDR1 as SEHNR and CDR2 as FQNEAQ (reference sequence). This chain's CDR3 is CASSLDRSPNTGELFF. CDR3 sequence (DNA): TGTGCCAGCAGCTTAGACCGGAGCCCGAACACCGGGGAGCTGTTTTTT.

The chain joins TRBV23-1 to TRBJ2-1; D is possibly TRBD2 (6 bases). TRBV23-1 is reported as an ORF; its role is uncertain. V shed 0 bases and J shed 5 bases, with 14 bases lying between them. The CDR3 sequence is 16 residues long. The CDR3 sequence is CASSQSTGERDNEQFF. The CDR3 DNA sequence: TGCGCCAGCAGTCAATCTACGGGGGAGAGGGACAATGAGCAGTTCTTC.

V and J are TRBV6-5 and TRBJ2-1; TRBD2 matches at 10 bases. The CDR3 extends over 15 amino acids. The germline V gene encodes CDR1 MNHEY and CDR2 SVGAGI. Germline trimming cut 5 bases from V and 9 bases from J; bases unmatched to any gene: 10. The CDR3 sequence: CASSPSGSRFGEQFF. The CDR3 DNA is TGTGCCAGCAGTCCTAGCGGGAGTAGGTTTGGTGAGCAGTTCTTC.

The chain couples TRBV11-2 to TRBJ2-3; D not resolved. Trimming stripped 7 bases from V and 11 bases from J, with 16 bases between. The CDR3 is 12 residues long. From germline, CDR1 is SGHAT and CDR2 FQNNGV. Here the CDR3 reads CASTLSTDLQYF. The CDR3 coding sequence is TGTGCCAGCACCCTGTCTACCGACCTGCAGTATTTT.

This clone was seen a handful of times. J is TRBJ1-2 and V is TRBV27, with a possible D match to TRBD1 (6 bases). V dropped 2 bases and J dropped 2 bases, with 9 bases sitting between them. Germline V gene sequence: CDR1 MNHEY, CDR2 SMNVEV (reference sequence). CDR3 length: 14 residues. The CDR3 loop is CASSLKGGNYGYTF. CDR3 coding DNA: TGTGCCAGCAGTTTAAAGGGGGGAAACTATGGCTACACCTTC.

This clone has a handful of counts. CDR3 protein: CATGQGVSTEAFF. DNA of the CDR3: TGTGCCACAGGACAGGGTGTTAGCACTGAAGCTTTCTTT. The V gene is TRBV10-3, the J gene TRBJ1-1; 8 positions agree with TRBD1. V was pared by 10 bases and J by 4 bases, with 8 bases of the junction left unmatched. The CDR3 consists of 13 residues. Germline lookup yields CDR1 ENHRY and CDR2 SYGVKD.

This clone showed up just once. The chain carries TRBV6-5 and TRBJ1-2; no firm D call. Germline loops: CDR1 MNHEY, CDR2 SVGAGI. V gave up 4 bases and J gave up 8 bases, with 11 bases separating them. There are 12 residues in the CDR3. CDR3 in DNA: TGTGCCAGCAGTTCCAACTCTGGGGGCTACACCTTC. Translated: CASSSNSGGYTF.

V is TRBV6-6 and J is TRBJ1-1, with D tentatively TRBD1 (6 bases). This CDR3 is 14 amino acids long. Germline V lookup: CDR1 MNHNY, CDR2 SVGAGI (reference sequence). V gave up 6 bases and J gave up 4 bases, with 15 bases separating them. As DNA, the CDR3 is TGTGCCAGCAGCCTCCGGGGGCCGGGCACTGAAGCTTTCTTT. It encodes CASSLRGPGTEAFF.

The chain couples TRBV7-8 to TRBJ2-7; D gene unclear. V lost 1 base and J lost 6, with 10 bases in between. Germline V gene data show CDR1 as SGHVS and CDR2 as FQNEAQ. The CDR3 sequence is 13 residues long. The CDR3 is CASSLVVLSEQYF. CDR3 nucleotides: TGTGCCAGCAGCTTAGTAGTTCTTTCCGAGCAGTACTTC.

This clone was seen only a few times. The V call is TRBV15, the J call TRBJ2-7; D gene ambiguous. CDR1 and CDR2 from the germline V gene are LNHNV and YYDKDF (reference sequence). Trimming stripped 0 bases from V and 5 bases from J, with 5 bases between. CDR3 size: 12 residues. CDR3 DNA: TGTGCCACCAGCAGAGATCGTCACGAGCAGTACTTC. Amino acid sequence: CATSRDRHEQYF.

This clone was observed a few times. The J gene is TRBJ2-7, the V gene TRBV30; D remains unclear. The CDR3 is 12 residues long. The germline V gene has CDR1 GTSNPN and CDR2 SVGIG (reference sequence). V was clipped by 0 bases and J by 3 bases, with 6 bases between them. The chain's CDR3 is CAWSVNGYEQYF. Here the CDR3 DNA reads TGTGCCTGGAGTGTAAACGGCTACGAGCAGTACTTC.

The chain uses TRBV14 and TRBJ2-1; the D is unclear. Trimming took off 5 bases at V and 3 bases at J, with 11 bases between the two ends. This CDR3 has 14 residues. CDR1 SGHDN and CDR2 FVKESK come from the germline V gene. Here the CDR3 reads CASSARQIYNEQFF. The DNA of the CDR3 is TGTGCCAGCAGCGCCCGACAAATCTACAATGAGCAGTTCTTC. The full variable domain, completed using reference TRBV14 and TRBJ2-1, is EAGVTQFPSHSVIEKGQTVTLRCDPISGHDNLYWYRRVMGKEIKFLLHFVKESKQDESGMPNNRFLAERTGGTYSTLKVQPAELEDSGVYFCASSARQIYNEQFFGPGTRLTVL.

This clone was seen more than once but under ten times. V usage is TRBV13 and J usage is TRBJ1-2; D gene uncertain. Trimming took off 2 bases at V and 4 bases at J, with 11 bases between the two ends. The CDR3 is made up of 14 amino acids. Per the germline V gene, CDR1 is PRHDT and CDR2 is FYEKMQ (reference sequence). CDR3 in DNA: TGTGCCAGCAGCTTAAGGCAGAGAAGCTATGGCTACACCTTC. It encodes CASSLRQRSYGYTF.

The chain joins TRBV7-2 to TRBJ1-1; tentative D call: TRBD1 (6 bases). V lost 5 bases to trimming and J lost 1 base, with 17 bases between them. Germline loops: CDR1 SGHTA, CDR2 FQGNSA. CDR3 length: 16 amino acids. CDR3 nucleotide sequence: TGTGCCAGCAGCCCCGTGACGGGACACAAGAACACTGAAGCTTTCTTT. Encoded protein: CASSPVTGHKNTEAFF.

The rearrangement uses TRBV28 and TRBJ2-1, with TRBD1 matching 10 bases. The CDR3 loop spans 16 amino acids. The J segment lost 8 bases and the V segment lost 6 bases, leaving 13 bases of the junction unmatched. Germline V gene sequence: CDR1 MDHEN, CDR2 SYDVKM. The CDR3 here is CASSPWEGQGIHEQFF. DNA of the CDR3: TGTGCCAGCAGCCCCTGGGAGGGACAGGGGATCCATGAGCAGTTCTTC. The full variable domain, rest sourced from reference TRBV28 and TRBJ2-1, is DVKVTQSSRYLVKRTGEKVFLECVQDMDHENMFWYRQDPGLGLRLIYFSYDVKMKEKGDIPEGYSVSREKKERFSLILESASTNQTSMYLCASSPWEGQGIHEQFFGPGTRLTVL.

J is TRBJ1-2 and V is TRBV4-3; no clear D. Germline values: CDR1 LGHNA, CDR2 YSLEER. Deletions cut 3 bases from V and 2 bases from J, with 4 bases between. The CDR3 runs to 12 residues. The CDR3 DNA reads as TGCGCCAGCAGCCAGGGGAACTATGGCTACACCTTC. This translates into CASSQGNYGYTF.

The chain joins TRBV28 to TRBJ2-2, with TRBD1 matching over 7 bases. Germline V CDR1 and CDR2: MDHEN, SYDVKM. CDR3 length: 15 residues. V shed 4 bases, J shed 2 bases, and the junction held 4 bases outside the gene matches. DNA for the CDR3: TGTGCCAGCAGTTCGGGACAGTTAAACACCGGGGAGCTGTTTTTT. Translation gives CASSSGQLNTGELFF.

This chain connects TRBV29-1 to TRBJ1-2; the D gene is possibly TRBD1 (5 bases). Trimming cost V 5 bases and J 2 bases, with 9 bases left between them. Germline V gene sequence: CDR1 SQVTM, CDR2 ANQGSEA. The CDR3 has 12 amino acids. CDR3 DNA: TGCAGCGTTAGGACACCCAACTATGGCTACACCTTC. Amino acids: CSVRTPNYGYTF.

The J gene is TRBJ2-7, the V gene TRBV20-1; unclear D gene. The V and J ends lost 2 bases and 3 bases respectively, with 5 bases between them. The CDR3 has 11 residues. Looked up from germline, CDR1 is DFQATT and CDR2 is SNEGSKA (reference sequence). The CDR3 reads CSARLNYEQYF. As DNA, the CDR3 is TGCAGTGCTAGACTCAACTACGAGCAGTACTTC.

The V gene is TRBV30, the J gene TRBJ1-1; tentative D call: TRBD1 (6 bases). This CDR3 spans 13 amino acids. V lost 2 bases, J lost 4 bases, and 11 bases lay in between. Looked up from germline, CDR1 is GTSNPN and CDR2 is SVGIG (reference sequence). CDR3 sequence: CAWSRGAGTEAFF. The DNA for the CDR3 is TGTGCCTGGAGTAGGGGGGCGGGCACTGAAGCTTTCTTT.

This clone was counted only a few times. The chain joins TRBV6-6 to TRBJ2-2; D is perhaps TRBD1 or TRBD2 (5 bases each). V was clipped by 4 bases and J by 1 base, with 7 bases between them. Germline-derived CDR1 and CDR2 are MNHNY and SVGAGI (reference sequence). The CDR3 has 14 amino acids. In nucleotides, the CDR3 is TGTGCCAGCAGTTCGGGACGGAACACCGGGGAGCTGTTTTTT. Translated, it gives CASSSGRNTGELFF.

This clone was seen many times. This rearrangement joins TRBV10-2 to TRBJ1-1; D is unresolved. CDR3 length equals 14 residues. Germline values: CDR1 WSHSY, CDR2 SAAADI. Between the trimmed V and J ends, which lost 4 bases and 4 bases, there was a span of 13 bases. CDR3 loop: CASSGPSGSTEAFF. The CDR3 DNA sequence: TGCGCCAGCAGTGGGCCTTCGGGGAGCACTGAAGCTTTCTTT.

This sequence joins TRBV2 and TRBJ2-3; D might be TRBD2 (6 bases). Trimming removed 10 bases from V and 3 bases from J, with 11 bases in between. This CDR3 is built from 12 residues. Germline CDR1 reads SNHLY; CDR2 reads FYNNEI. The CDR3 DNA sequence: TGTGCCACGACTCGGGAGACAGATACGCAGTATTTT. Residues: CATTRETDTQYF. The whole variable domain, filled in from reference TRBV2 and TRBJ2-3, reads EPEVTQTPSHQVTQMGQEVILRCVPISNHLYFYWYRQILGQKVEFLVSFYNNEISEKSEIFDDQFSVERPDGSNFTLKIRSTKLEDSAMYFCATTRETDTQYFGPGTRLTVL.

CDR3 loop: CASRAPGTGWNEQYF. The CDR3 nucleotides are TGTGCCAGCAGGGCACCCGGGACAGGGTGGAACGAGCAGTACTTC. The J gene is TRBJ2-7, the V gene TRBV2, with 9 bases matching TRBD1. This CDR3 contains 15 residues. V was clipped by 6 bases and J by 5 bases; unmatched bases: 11. Germline loops: CDR1 SNHLY, CDR2 FYNNEI.

This clone appeared a few times. The chain recombines TRBV28 with TRBJ2-5; a possible D gene is TRBD2 (6 bases). The germline gives CDR1 MDHEN, CDR2 SYDVKM. The CDR3 covers 15 residues. The V end was cut by 5 bases, the J end by 0 bases, with 13 bases between. DNA of the CDR3: TGTGCCAGCAGTCGAGCGAGCGGGTACCAAGAGACCCAGTACTTC. Translation gives CASSRASGYQETQYF.

The gene calls are TRBV7-3 and TRBJ2-6; D not resolved. The CDR3 contains 15 residues. Germline V gene lookup returns CDR1 SGHTA and CDR2 FQGTGA. Trimming cost V 0 bases and J 0 bases, with 3 bases left between them. The CDR3: CASSLTNSGANVLTF. The CDR3 DNA is TGTGCCAGCAGCTTAACTAACTCTGGGGCCAACGTCCTGACTTTC.

The rearrangement links TRBV19 to TRBJ1-2; no clear D. Germline V gene lookup returns CDR1 LNHDA and CDR2 SQIVND (reference sequence). This CDR3 has 15 amino acids. The V gene lost 3 bases and the J gene lost 0 bases, with 11 bases spanning the gap. CDR3 sequence (DNA): TGTGCCAGTAGTATTCCCGACGCGGCTAACTATGGCTACACCTTC. Protein product: CASSIPDAANYGYTF.

V gene TRBV5-1 combines with J gene TRBJ2-7, with a weak D call TRBD1 (6 bases). V lost 0 bases and J lost 5, with 15 bases in between. The CDR3 covers 15 residues. The germline CDR1 and CDR2 sequences are SGHRS and YFSETQ. CDR3 in amino acids: CASSLAAYRDDEQYF. The CDR3, as DNA: TGCGCCAGCAGCTTGGCCGCGTACAGGGACGACGAGCAGTACTTC.